Below, 15 T cell receptor beta chains from the same sample are listed, as sequenced in a study of blood T cell repertoires in COVID-19. Only in-frame clones appear in the TCRdb table, and some are missing; sequencing was by immunoSEQ multiplex PCR. The profile shows some 520,000 clones, roughly nine tenths of them singletons. The source material was peripheral blood. These receptors were collected from a man younger than 35 with COVID-19, enrolled during active disease.

CDR3 DNA sequence: TGTGCCAGCAGTGAATCAGGGACAAACTATGGCTACACCTTC. Residues: CASSESGTNYGYTF. The chain combines TRBV25-1 with TRBJ1-2; perhaps TRBD1 as D (6 bases). Per germline, CDR1 MGHDK and CDR2 SYGVNS. The V gene lost 1 base and the J gene lost 2 bases, with 8 bases spanning the gap. The length of the CDR3 is 14 residues.

The count of this clone is one. The chain is built from TRBV2 and TRBJ1-4, with unresolved D. Germline CDR1 and CDR2: SNHLY and FYNNEI. Trimming took 4 bases from V and 4 from J, leaving 10 bases between them. This CDR3 is built from 14 residues. The CDR3 here is CASSVYSINEKLFF. CDR3 coding DNA: TGTGCCAGCAGTGTCTACAGCATTAATGAAAAACTGTTTTTT.

This clone has more than one count but fewer than ten. The CDR3 region is CASSAETGAPQPQHF. As DNA, the CDR3 is TGCGCCAGCAGTGCTGAGACAGGGGCCCCTCAGCCCCAGCATTTT. The chain is built from TRBV10-1 and TRBJ1-5; 8 bases are shared with TRBD1. CDR3 length: 15 residues. Germline CDR1 and CDR2: WNHNN and SYGVQD (reference sequence). J was trimmed by 6 bases and V by 4 bases; bases with no gene match: 8.

V gene TRBV18 combines with J gene TRBJ1-3, with no clear D. The length of the CDR3 is 15 residues. Trimming cost V 1 base and J 0 bases, with 7 bases left between them. CDR1 and CDR2 (germline): KGHSH, LQKENI. CDR3 in DNA: TGTGCCAGCTCACCACTGACTAACTCTGGAAACACCATATATTTT. Translated, it gives CASSPLTNSGNTIYF.

In this sample, this clone turned up once. This chain links TRBV13 with TRBJ1-2, with D possibly TRBD1 on 5 matching bases. This CDR3 spans 14 amino acids. CDR1 is PRHDT and CDR2 is FYEKMQ in the germline V gene (reference sequence). Trimming removed 5 bases from V and 8 bases from J, with 18 bases in between. The CDR3 sequence: CASSPARGGRGYTF. The CDR3, as DNA: TGTGCCAGCAGCCCCGCGCGGGGGGGGAGGGGCTACACCTTC.

This chain links TRBV9 with TRBJ2-1; 10 positions agree with TRBD2. The V and J ends lost 3 bases and 4 bases, in that order; junction bases with no gene match: 4. The CDR3 loop spans 15 amino acids. The germline CDR1 and CDR2 sequences are SGDLS and YYNGEE. The CDR3 spells CASSERLAGYNEQFF. DNA of the CDR3: TGTGCCAGCAGCGAGCGACTAGCGGGTTACAATGAGCAGTTCTTC.

This clone was seen only once. The rearrangement uses TRBV7-9 and TRBJ2-1, with D perhaps matching TRBD2 (6 bases). CDR3 length equals 13 residues. The V end lost 7 bases, the J end lost 7 bases, and 14 bases lay between the germline ends. The germline V gene has CDR1 SEHNR and CDR2 FQNEAQ (reference sequence). The CDR3 coding sequence is TGTGCCAGCACGGAGGGCCGTCGTAATGAGCAGTTCTTC. Translated: CASTEGRRNEQFF.

This chain joins TRBV6-4 and TRBJ1-5, with TRBD1 matching over 7 bases. V trimming: 6 bases; J trimming: 4 bases; junction bases outside the gene matches: 9. The CDR3 consists of 15 residues. Germline V lookup: CDR1 MRHNA, CDR2 SNTAGT. The CDR3 sequence: CASRLTGDSNQPQHF. CDR3 bases: TGTGCCAGCAGACTTACAGGGGATTCAAATCAGCCCCAGCATTTT.

The chain links TRBV7-9 to TRBJ2-2; 7 bases fit TRBD1. With V trimmed by 6 bases and J by 5 bases, 12 bases remained unmatched. Per the germline V gene, CDR1 is SEHNR and CDR2 is FQNEAQ (reference sequence). CDR3 length: 16 residues. In DNA form, the CDR3 reads TGTGCCAGCAGTTTTTTGTCCGGGACAGCTACCGGGGAGCTGTTTTTT. It specifies CASSFLSGTATGELFF.

The CDR3 here is CASSLGIAASGMNTEAFF. The CDR3 region has the DNA TGCGCCAGCAGCTTGGGCATTGCGGCCTCCGGCATGAACACTGAAGCTTTCTTT. This rearrangement joins TRBV5-1 to TRBJ1-1; D call uncertain. Looked up from germline, CDR1 is SGHRS and CDR2 is YFSETQ. The CDR3 loop spans 18 amino acids. Trimming cost V 0 bases and J 0 bases, with 18 bases left between them.

The rearrangement links TRBV7-2 to TRBJ1-1; 7 nucleotides align to TRBD1. This CDR3 contains 15 residues. The V segment lost 3 bases and the J segment 6 bases; nucleotides outside the gene matches: 10. Germline-derived CDR1 and CDR2 are SGHTA and FQGNSA. CDR3 loop: CASSLPGGGFPEAFF. The CDR3 DNA reads as TGTGCCAGCAGCTTGCCAGGGGGAGGATTCCCTGAAGCTTTCTTT.

V and J are TRBV12-3 or TRBV12-4 and TRBJ2-7, with a weak D call TRBD2 (5 bases). The CDR3 runs to 13 residues. Trimming removed 3 bases from V and 3 bases from J, with 9 bases in between. The CDR3: CASSFEGYYEQYF. CDR3 nucleotide sequence: TGTGCCAGCAGTTTTGAGGGTTACTACGAGCAGTACTTC.

This clone appeared a single time. The gene calls are TRBV9 and TRBJ1-2; 7 bases line up with TRBD1. Germline CDR1 and CDR2: SGDLS and YYNGEE. The CDR3 contains 14 residues. V trimming: 5 bases; J trimming: 4 bases; junction bases outside the gene matches: 8. The CDR3 loop is CASSGWQGGYGYTF. In DNA, the CDR3 is TGTGCCAGCAGTGGGTGGCAGGGGGGCTATGGCTACACCTTC.

The chain employs TRBV7-9 and TRBJ1-1; D is possibly TRBD1 (5 bases). V lost 5 bases to trimming and J lost 1 base, with 14 bases between them. The CDR3 length is 15 residues. The germline gives CDR1 SEHNR, CDR2 FQNEAQ (reference sequence). CDR3 region: CASSPPTGWNTEAFF. The DNA of the CDR3 is TGTGCCAGCAGCCCGCCTACAGGCTGGAACACTGAAGCTTTCTTT.

In its sample, this clone was seen a few times. The V gene is TRBV1, the J gene TRBJ1-5; the listed D gene, TRBD1, was not tested against the DNA. TRBV1 is labeled a pseudogene. The CDR3 runs to 16 residues. The CDR3 loop reads CTSSQRTDYSNQPQHF. CDR3 DNA: TGCACCAGCAGCCAGAGGACAGATTATAGCAATCAGCCCCAGCATTTT.